A single sample is the source of the 29 T cell receptor beta chains below, sequenced in a study of blood T cell repertoires in COVID-19. Method: immunoSEQ multiplex PCR; TCRdb's copy keeps in-frame clones and lacks some. The repertoire holds roughly 120,000 clones, roughly 85% seen once, with 2.5% to 3.5% in the top ten. The specimen sequenced was peripheral blood. These receptors were collected from a woman at least 80 years old with COVID-19, enrolled during active disease.

V and J are TRBV4-3 and TRBJ2-1, with TRBD2 matching over 7 bases. In germline, CDR1 is LGHNA, CDR2 YSLEER. The CDR3 is 15 residues long. The V segment lost 4 bases and the J segment 7 bases; nucleotides outside the gene matches: 10. DNA for the CDR3: TGCGCCAGCAGCCCCACTGCGGGAGTCGGGAATGAGCAGTTCTTC. It specifies CASSPTAGVGNEQFF.

This clone was counted a few times. The gene calls are TRBV5-4 and TRBJ1-2, with 7 bases matching TRBD1. Germline CDR1 and CDR2: SGHNT and YYREEE (reference sequence). The length of the CDR3 is 14 residues. Germline trimming cut 2 bases from V and 4 bases from J; bases unmatched to any gene: 5. CDR3 sequence reads: CASSLGGAAYGYTF. The CDR3 region has the DNA TGTGCCAGCAGCTTAGGGGGCGCCGCCTATGGCTACACCTTC.

This clone was counted only a few times. V usage is TRBV28 and J usage is TRBJ2-2; no firm D call. CDR3 size: 9 residues. V lost 3 bases and J lost 13, with 3 bases in between. Germline V gene lookup returns CDR1 MDHEN and CDR2 SYDVKM. CDR3 coding DNA: TGTGCCAGCAGTTTGAGGCTGTTTTTT. Translated: CASSLRLFF.

The chain carries TRBV21-1 and TRBJ1-2; the table names TRBD1, a call not compared with the DNA. TRBV21-1 is reported as a pseudogene. The CDR3 is 18 amino acids. The CDR3 loop reads CASSKPYVGQGPSGGYTF. The CDR3 DNA is TGTGCCAGCAGCAAACCGTATGTAGGACAGGGACCCTCGGGTGGCTACACCTTC.

The chain carries TRBV6-5 and TRBJ2-2, with TRBD2 as a possible D gene (5 bases). The length of the CDR3 is 15 residues. The germline V and J ends were trimmed by 6 bases and 3 bases, with 14 bases remaining between them. Germline V gene data show CDR1 as MNHEY and CDR2 as SVGAGI. The CDR3 sequence is CASRMMAADTGELFF. CDR3 DNA sequence: TGTGCCAGCAGGATGATGGCAGCGGACACCGGGGAGCTGTTTTTT.

The genes are TRBV3-1 (or the pseudogene TRBV3-2) and TRBJ1-6; D gene ambiguous. V was shortened by 4 bases and J by 7 bases, with 11 bases between the two germline ends. Germline V gene data show CDR1 as LGHDT and CDR2 as YNNKEL (reference sequence). The CDR3 runs 14 residues. CDR3 DNA: TGTGCCAGCAGCCGCGGGAGGATAAATTCACCCCTCCACTTT. Protein sequence: CASSRGRINSPLHF.

The J gene is TRBJ2-2, the V gene TRBV9; D perhaps matches TRBD1 (5 bases). V lost 0 bases, J lost 5 bases, and 11 bases lay in between. The CDR3 loop spans 15 amino acids. Germline V gives CDR1 SGDLS, CDR2 YYNGEE. CDR3 protein: CASSVVGSGTGELFF. The CDR3 DNA follows: TGTGCCAGCAGCGTAGTAGGGTCAGGGACCGGGGAGCTGTTTTTT.

This sequence joins TRBV9 and TRBJ1-2; TRBD1 aligns across 7 bases. The CDR3 covers 13 residues. Germline CDR1 reads SGDLS; CDR2 reads YYNGEE. J lost 4 bases, V lost 8 bases, and 8 bases had no gene match. CDR3 DNA sequence: TGTGCCAGTAATACAGGGGAGGCCTATGGCTACACCTTC. Translating gives CASNTGEAYGYTF. The entire variable domain, with the rest obtained from reference TRBV9 and TRBJ1-2, is as follows: DSGVTQTPKHLITATGQRVTLRCSPRSGDLSVYWYQQSLDQGLQFLIQYYNGEERAKGNILERFSAQQFPDLHSELNLSSLELGDSALYFCASNTGEAYGYTFGSGTRLTVV.

The V gene is TRBV5-6, the J gene TRBJ2-2; 9 nucleotides match TRBD2. Germline V lookup: CDR1 SGHDT, CDR2 YYEEEE. The CDR3 sequence is 16 residues long. Trimming removed 2 bases from V and 3 bases from J; junction bases left unmatched: 5. This CDR3 reads CASSLRGLADTGELFF. The CDR3 coding sequence is TGTGCCAGCAGCTTACGGGGACTAGCTGACACCGGGGAGCTGTTTTTT.

A single count supports this clone. This specimen includes other DNA sequences encoding the same CDR3. The rearrangement uses TRBV5-6 and TRBJ1-5; D gene ambiguous. The CDR3 loop spans 13 amino acids. Germline V gene sequence: CDR1 SGHDT, CDR2 YYEEEE. The ends were cut back, 2 bases at V and 2 bases at J, with 5 bases in the middle. This CDR3 is CASSLRGNQPQHF. CDR3 DNA sequence: TGTGCCAGCAGCTTACGAGGCAATCAGCCCCAGCATTTT.

This clone has just a few counts. The chain joins TRBV24-1 to TRBJ1-1, with D uncertain. The CDR3 contains 11 residues. V lost 9 bases and J 4 bases, leaving 8 bases between the germline ends. Germline V gives CDR1 KGHDR, CDR2 SFDVKD. The CDR3 is CATDSGTEAFF. Here the CDR3 DNA reads TGTGCCACCGATTCGGGCACTGAAGCTTTCTTT.

This clone came up a few times. This chain links TRBV9 with TRBJ1-2; D possibly corresponds to TRBD1 (5 bases). The CDR3 has 15 amino acids. Trimming removed 3 bases from V and 0 bases from J, with 12 bases in between. Germline V gene lookup returns CDR1 SGDLS and CDR2 YYNGEE. CDR3 residues: CASSAEVTANYGYTF. Written as DNA, the CDR3 is TGTGCCAGCAGCGCCGAGGTGACAGCTAACTATGGCTACACCTTC. Filled out from reference TRBV9 and TRBJ1-2, the complete variable domain reads DSGVTQTPKHLITATGQRVTLRCSPRSGDLSVYWYQQSLDQGLQFLIQYYNGEERAKGNILERFSAQQFPDLHSELNLSSLELGDSALYFCASSAEVTANYGYTFGSGTRLTVV.

Concerning this clone: At one end the junction does not follow the germline gene, possibly because of a read error. V usage is TRBV7-2 and J usage is TRBJ1-5; a weak D match, TRBD1 (6 bases). This CDR3 has 12 amino acids. The germline CDR1 and CDR2 sequences are SGHTA and FQGNSA. The CDR3 DNA reads as TGTGCCAGCGGCATGACAGGTGCCTTTCTGTATTTT. Encoded protein: CASGMTGAFLYF.

V and J are TRBV3-1 (or the pseudogene TRBV3-2) and TRBJ2-2, with 8 bases matching TRBD1. The CDR3 spans 17 residues. V shed 1 base and J 7 bases; nucleotides not matched to a gene: 11. CDR1 is LGHDT, CDR2 YNNKEL, per germline (reference sequence). CDR3 sequence reads: CASSQVARTGSDGELFF. The DNA of the CDR3 is TGTGCCAGCAGCCAAGTTGCCAGGACAGGGTCGGACGGGGAGCTGTTTTTT.

The chain couples TRBV12-3 or TRBV12-4 to TRBJ2-5, with D unclear. The CDR3 sequence is 12 residues long. V lost 4 bases and J lost 5, with 8 bases in between. This chain's CDR3 is CASSSSEETQYF. The CDR3 DNA sequence: TGTGCCAGCAGTTCCAGCGAGGAGACCCAGTACTTC.

CDR3 amino acids: CASSSRSGIYEQYF. CDR3 sequence (DNA): TGTGCCAGCAGTTCCCGTTCCGGGATCTACGAGCAGTACTTC. The chain carries TRBV6-5 and TRBJ2-7; D might be TRBD2 (5 bases). This CDR3 region has 14 residues. Germline V lookup: CDR1 MNHEY, CDR2 SVGAGI. V was trimmed by 4 bases and J by 3 bases, leaving 13 bases between them.

This chain connects TRBV11-2 to TRBJ1-2; 10 bases match TRBD1. J lost 4 bases, V lost 5 bases, and 7 bases had no gene match. CDR1 and CDR2 (germline): SGHAT, FQNNGV. This CDR3 region has 15 residues. Here the CDR3 reads CASSDPGQGSYGYTF. The CDR3 DNA reads as TGTGCCAGCAGCGATCCGGGACAGGGGTCCTATGGCTACACCTTC.

The chain combines TRBV3-1 (or the pseudogene TRBV3-2) with TRBJ2-7; D gene ambiguous. Germline loops: CDR1 LGHDT, CDR2 YNNKEL (reference sequence). This CDR3 has 11 residues. V was pared by 5 bases and J by 3 bases, with 5 bases between. CDR3 region: CASSSHYEQYF. CDR3 DNA: TGTGCCAGCAGCTCCCACTACGAGCAGTACTTC.

This clone has just a few counts. The chain uses TRBV3-1 (or the pseudogene TRBV3-2) and TRBJ2-2; D ambiguous. V lost 4 bases, J lost 2 bases, and 5 bases lay in between. This CDR3 is 13 amino acids long. CDR1 and CDR2 from the germline V gene are LGHDT and YNNKEL (reference sequence). Here the CDR3 reads CASSRANTGELFF. CDR3 coding DNA: TGTGCCAGCAGCCGGGCCAACACCGGGGAGCTGTTTTTT.

Of note for this clone: At one of its ends the junction is not consistent with the germline gene, which may arise from a read error. This chain links TRBV6-6 with TRBJ2-7; D possibly corresponds to TRBD2 (5 bases). This CDR3 has 16 residues. Germline lookup yields CDR1 MNHNY and CDR2 SVGAGI (reference sequence). CDR3: CASSPSRGTATYEQYF. CDR3 coding DNA: TGTGCCAGCAGTCCCTCCCGGGGAACGGCTACCTACGAGCAGTACTTT.

This clone occurred once. The chain uses TRBV6-6 and TRBJ1-3, with unresolved D. The germline CDR1 and CDR2 sequences are MNHNY and SVGAGI (reference sequence). The CDR3 has 16 residues. Deletions cut 7 bases from V and 4 bases from J, with 20 bases between. CDR3 protein: CASKPPGEVEGNTIYF. In DNA, the CDR3 is TGTGCCAGCAAGCCCCCCGGGGAAGTCGAAGGAAACACCATATATTTT.

The chain links TRBV9 to TRBJ2-7; D gene ambiguous. The germline V and J ends were trimmed by 0 bases and 0 bases, with 7 bases remaining between them. The CDR3 runs 14 residues. Germline V CDR1 and CDR2: SGDLS, YYNGEE. The CDR3 DNA follows: TGTGCCAGCAGCGTAGCTACGGGCTCCTACGAGCAGTACTTC. Protein sequence: CASSVATGSYEQYF.

The chain combines TRBV20-1 with TRBJ2-4; no clear D gene. This CDR3 is built from 11 residues. The V gene lost 1 base and the J gene lost 8 bases, with 6 bases spanning the gap. CDR1 and CDR2 (germline): DFQATT, SNEGSKA (reference sequence). For the CDR3, the DNA is TGCAGTGCTAGAGGTAGTGACATTCAGTACTTC. It codes for CSARGSDIQYF.

The chain joins TRBV28 to TRBJ2-2; possible D gene TRBD1, 6 bases. V lost 4 bases and J 2 bases, leaving 8 bases between the germline ends. The CDR3 has 14 residues. CDR1 and CDR2 from the germline V gene are MDHEN and SYDVKM. Here the CDR3 reads CASSSGTNTGELFF. The CDR3 region has the DNA TGTGCCAGCAGTTCGGGGACAAACACCGGGGAGCTGTTTTTT.

This clone was recorded once. The chain employs TRBV5-8 and TRBJ2-7, with D maybe TRBD1 (6 bases). The germline V and J ends were trimmed by 1 base and 3 bases, with 8 bases remaining between them. The germline V gene has CDR1 SGHTS and CDR2 YDEGEE. This CDR3 comprises 13 residues. The CDR3 DNA is TGTGCCAGCAGCTTGAGGGGGTTCTACGAGCAGTACTTC. Its protein is CASSLRGFYEQYF.

J is TRBJ2-2 and V is TRBV18; TRBD1 matches 11 bases. CDR3 length: 16 amino acids. J lost 4 bases, V lost 5 bases, and 6 bases had no gene match. Germline lookup yields CDR1 KGHSH and CDR2 LQKENI. The CDR3 loop is CASSSGQGASTGELFF. CDR3 in DNA: TGTGCCAGCTCATCAGGACAGGGGGCAAGCACCGGGGAGCTGTTTTTT.

The sample holds one count of this clone. The CDR3 sequence is CASSVGTENTEAFF. CDR3 DNA: TGTGCCAGCAGCGTAGGGACAGAGAACACTGAAGCTTTCTTT. This chain links TRBV9 with TRBJ1-1, with D tentatively TRBD1 (6 bases). Germline V gives CDR1 SGDLS, CDR2 YYNGEE. V was shortened by 0 bases and J by 1 base, with 7 bases between the two germline ends. This CDR3 region has 14 residues. Together with reference TRBV9 and TRBJ1-1, the CDR3 gives the full variable domain: DSGVTQTPKHLITATGQRVTLRCSPRSGDLSVYWYQQSLDQGLQFLIQYYNGEERAKGNILERFSAQQFPDLHSELNLSSLELGDSALYFCASSVGTENTEAFFGQGTRLTVV.

A remark on this clone: Germline and junction disagree at one end, which may indicate a read error. The chain recombines TRBV28 with TRBJ1-4, with D possibly matching TRBD1 (6 bases). Germline V gene sequence: CDR1 MDHEN, CDR2 SYDVKM. This CDR3 has 12 residues. CDR3 region: CASSSQVGLQGF. CDR3 DNA: TGTGCCAGCAGTTCCCAAGTGGGCCTACAGGGTTTT.

This sequence joins TRBV18 and TRBJ1-2, with D unresolved. There are 14 residues in the CDR3. V gave up 6 bases and J gave up 2 bases, with 13 bases separating them. Looked up from germline, CDR1 is KGHSH and CDR2 is LQKENI. The CDR3 DNA is TGTGCCAGCTCGTCCGGGAATTCGAACTATGGCTACACCTTC. Its translation: CASSSGNSNYGYTF.